These 27 T cell receptor beta chains were sequenced from one sample in a study of cytomegalovirus exposure and HLA in healthy donors. This PCR relied on a set of 60 Vbeta primers and 13 Jbeta primers. Data came from immunoSEQ multiplex PCR; TCRdb stores just in-frame clones and leaves some out. The table shows approximately 110,000 clones, with roughly 69% occurring only once. Sample: PBMCs. The receptors come from a woman aged 65 to 85 in good health and CMV-seropositive.

This clone was counted a few times. The chain has TRBV6-1 and TRBJ2-6; a weak D match, TRBD2 (6 bases). CDR1 is MNHNS and CDR2 is SASEGT in the germline V gene. Deletions cut 2 bases from V and 2 bases from J, with 10 bases between. CDR3 length: 16 amino acids. The CDR3 region has the DNA TGTGCCAGCAGTGAATTAGGAGGGGCTGGGGCCAACGTCCTGACTTTC. Its translation: CASSELGGAGANVLTF.

This rearrangement joins TRBV5-5 to TRBJ1-1; a weak D match, TRBD1 (6 bases). The V gene's germline CDR1 is SGHKS and CDR2 YYEKEE (reference sequence). V was cut by 4 bases and J by 0 bases, with 13 bases left in between. This CDR3 is built from 15 residues. CDR3 loop: CASSLSGTLNTEAFF. In nucleotides, the CDR3 is TGTGCCAGCAGCCTCTCCGGGACACTGAACACTGAAGCTTTCTTT.

The chain combines TRBV19 with TRBJ2-1, with TRBD1 identical over 7 bases. V lost 2 bases, J lost 4 bases, and 5 bases stayed unmatched. This CDR3 contains 15 residues. Germline loops: CDR1 LNHDA, CDR2 SQIVND (reference sequence). CDR3 coding DNA: TGTGCCAGTAGTATAAGGGACAGATCGTACAATGAGCAGTTCTTC. It encodes CASSIRDRSYNEQFF.

The chain uses TRBV6-1 and TRBJ1-2; TRBD1 is a possible D gene (6 bases). Per the germline V gene, CDR1 is MNHNS and CDR2 is SASEGT. Trimming stripped 5 bases from V and 8 bases from J, with 15 bases between. The CDR3 runs 13 residues. The DNA for the CDR3 is TGTGCCAGCAGTCAACAGGGAAGCGGCGGCTACACCTTC. It encodes CASSQQGSGGYTF.

This clone was observed a handful of times. The V call is TRBV7-8, the J call TRBJ1-1; D is undetermined. Germline V CDR1 and CDR2: SGHVS, FQNEAQ. V lost 5 bases and J lost 4, with 20 bases in between. The CDR3 extends over 16 amino acids. This chain's CDR3 is CASSANPGLAGTEAFF. CDR3 DNA: TGTGCCAGCAGCGCCAATCCCGGACTCGCAGGCACTGAAGCTTTCTTT.

The chain couples TRBV2 to TRBJ1-5; TRBD1 might be the D (6 bases). V was cut by 9 bases and J by 0 bases, with 12 bases left in between. The CDR3 covers 14 residues. Germline values: CDR1 SNHLY, CDR2 FYNNEI. CDR3: CASSAGHSNQPQHF. For the CDR3, the DNA is TGTGCCAGTTCAGCGGGACATAGCAATCAGCCCCAGCATTTT.

The rearrangement links TRBV19 to TRBJ1-5, with 10 bases aligning to TRBD1. This CDR3 region has 16 residues. Germline V gene sequence: CDR1 LNHDA, CDR2 SQIVND (reference sequence). V was pared by 7 bases and J by 3 bases, with 9 bases of the junction left unmatched. DNA for the CDR3: TGTGCCAGTACCCCCAGGGACAGGGGCTTCAATCAGCCCCAGCATTTT. It specifies CASTPRDRGFNQPQHF. Complete variable domain (other parts from reference TRBV19 and TRBJ1-5): DGGITQSPKYLFRKEGQNVTLSCEQNLNHDAMYWYRQDPGQGLRLIYYSQIVNDFQKGDIAEGYSVSREKKESFPLTVTSAQKNPTAFYLCASTPRDRGFNQPQHFGDGTRLSIL.

This sequence joins TRBV2 and TRBJ2-3, with 16 bases aligning to TRBD2. Trimming removed 8 bases from V and 5 bases from J; junction bases left unmatched: 13. CDR1 is SNHLY and CDR2 is FYNNEI in the germline V gene. This CDR3 contains 18 residues. CDR3 protein: CASRLPGLAGGQGDTQYF. As DNA, the CDR3 is TGTGCCAGCCGCTTACCGGGACTAGCGGGGGGGCAAGGAGATACGCAGTATTTT.

This clone was observed a few times. DNA of the CDR3: TGTGCCAGCAGCCGGATTCTAGGGGGAGATACGCAGTATTTT. Amino acid sequence: CASSRILGGDTQYF. The chain employs TRBV6-1 and TRBJ2-3; a possible D gene is TRBD1 (6 bases). The germline V gene has CDR1 MNHNS and CDR2 SASEGT. This CDR3 region has 14 residues. Trimming stripped 6 bases from V and 5 bases from J, with 15 bases between.

CDR3 sequence reads: CASSLTSGGRDEQFF. The CDR3 bases are TGTGCCAGCAGCTTGACTAGCGGGGGGAGGGATGAGCAGTTCTTC. The rearrangement uses TRBV5-4 and TRBJ2-1, with 12 bases matching TRBD2. The CDR3 totals 15 residues. Germline loops: CDR1 SGHNT, CDR2 YYREEE (reference sequence). The V gene end was trimmed by 1 base and the J gene end by 8 bases; junction bases not matched to a gene: 4.

The sample holds a few counts of this clone. The chain couples TRBV19 to TRBJ1-2; tentatively, D is TRBD1 (5 bases). The V and J ends lost 0 bases and 6 bases respectively, with 11 bases between them. This CDR3 spans 14 amino acids. Germline V CDR1 and CDR2: LNHDA, SQIVND (reference sequence). The CDR3 DNA follows: TGTGCCAGTAGTATAGACAGGGTACCCGATGGCTACACCTTC. Its protein product is CASSIDRVPDGYTF.

The V call is TRBV27, the J call TRBJ2-3, with 12 bases aligning to TRBD1. V shed 6 bases and J 5 bases; nucleotides not matched to a gene: 9. CDR1 is MNHEY, CDR2 SMNVEV, per germline (reference sequence). The length of the CDR3 is 16 residues. The CDR3 DNA reads as TGTGCCAGCAGCTTCAGTGGGACAGGGGGCAGAGATACGCAGTATTTT. Amino acid sequence: CASSFSGTGGRDTQYF.

The chain joins TRBV21-1 to TRBJ1-2; TRBD1 is the table's D call and was not checked against the DNA. TRBV21-1 represents a pseudogene. The CDR3 length is 14 residues. CDR3 nucleotide sequence: TGTGCCAGCAGCTCTCCAGGGTACTACGATGGCTACACCTTC. It translates to CASSSPGYYDGYTF.

This rearrangement joins TRBV10-3 to TRBJ2-2, with a possible D match to TRBD1 (6 bases). The CDR3 covers 14 residues. Germline-derived CDR1 and CDR2 are ENHRY and SYGVKD. The ends were cut back, 6 bases at V and 6 bases at J, with 14 bases in the middle. CDR3 DNA: TGTGCCATCAGCTGGGACACCATCTCCGGGGAGCTGTTTTTT. It yields the protein CAISWDTISGELFF.

The chain links TRBV11-2 to TRBJ2-1; a weak D match, TRBD2 (6 bases). The germline V and J ends were trimmed by 3 bases and 8 bases, with 14 bases remaining between them. Germline values: CDR1 SGHAT, CDR2 FQNNGV. This CDR3 comprises 14 residues. CDR3 residues: CASSFAGGSYEQFF. In nucleotides, the CDR3 is TGTGCCAGCAGCTTTGCCGGGGGAAGTTATGAGCAGTTCTTC.

This clone was seen a single time. The chain joins TRBV7-9 to TRBJ2-2; perhaps TRBD2 as D (6 bases). There are 15 residues in the CDR3. CDR1 is SEHNR, CDR2 FQNEAQ, per germline (reference sequence). The V gene lost 3 bases and the J gene lost 6 bases, with 14 bases spanning the gap. As DNA, the CDR3 is TGTGCCAGCAGCTTTTCGGGGGAGGCAGCCGGGGAGCTGTTTTTT. This gives the protein CASSFSGEAAGELFF.

This clone came up a few times. This rearrangement joins TRBV9 to TRBJ2-3; TRBD2 matches 12 bases. The ends lost 0 bases at V and 4 bases at J; junction bases unmatched: 3. The CDR3 is made up of 16 amino acids. The germline CDR1 and CDR2 sequences are SGDLS and YYNGEE. This CDR3 reads CASSVGASGGADTQYF. The CDR3 DNA is TGTGCCAGCAGCGTAGGGGCTAGCGGGGGGGCAGATACGCAGTATTTT.

The V and J genes are TRBV5-1 and TRBJ1-1; TRBD1 aligns across 8 bases. In germline, CDR1 is SGHRS, CDR2 YFSETQ. This CDR3 region has 15 residues. The ends lost 3 bases at V and 4 bases at J; junction bases unmatched: 8. The chain's CDR3 is CASSSLTGEVTEAFF. Here the CDR3 DNA reads TGCGCCAGCAGCTCCCTGACAGGGGAAGTCACTGAAGCTTTCTTT.

V and J are TRBV19 and TRBJ1-5; no clear D gene. Trimming stripped 1 base from V and 3 bases from J, with 7 bases between. The CDR3 is 14 residues long. Germline V gene data show CDR1 as LNHDA and CDR2 as SQIVND (reference sequence). The CDR3 region has the DNA TGTGCCAGTAGTATAGTGGCACACAATCAGCCCCAGCATTTT. Translating gives CASSIVAHNQPQHF.

The chain recombines TRBV30 with TRBJ2-7; possibly TRBD2 for D (6 bases). The CDR3 totals 13 residues. CDR1 is GTSNPN and CDR2 is SVGIG in the germline V gene (reference sequence). Trimming stripped 1 base from V and 2 bases from J, with 9 bases between. CDR3 amino acids: CAWSAGDPYEQYF. The CDR3 bases are TGTGCCTGGAGTGCGGGGGACCCCTACGAGCAGTACTTC.

The chain recombines TRBV5-4 with TRBJ1-2; the match to TRBD1 covers 7 bases. V shed 0 bases and J 4 bases; nucleotides not matched to a gene: 0. This CDR3 has 13 amino acids. Per germline, CDR1 SGHNT and CDR2 YYREEE (reference sequence). The CDR3 DNA is TGTGCCAGCAGCTTGGCAGGGGGCTATGGCTACACCTTC. Encoded protein: CASSLAGGYGYTF.

This chain connects TRBV7-2 to TRBJ2-3; 8 bases match TRBD1. The length of the CDR3 is 12 residues. J gave up 6 bases and V 5 bases, and 1 base lay outside the gene matches. Per the germline V gene, CDR1 is SGHTA and CDR2 is FQGNSA. The CDR3 DNA sequence: TGTGCCAGCAGCCGACAGGGGGATACGCAGTATTTT. Translating gives CASSRQGDTQYF.

The rearrangement uses TRBV6-4 and TRBJ2-2; 7 bases fit TRBD2. V gave up 3 bases and J gave up 2 bases; unmatched junction bases: 3. This CDR3 spans 15 amino acids. Looked up from germline, CDR1 is MRHNA and CDR2 is SNTAGT. The CDR3 reads CASSEQRGNTGELFF. CDR3 sequence (DNA): TGTGCCAGCAGTGAGCAGCGGGGAAACACCGGGGAGCTGTTTTTT.

The table lists this clone with a few counts. The chain uses TRBV7-2 and TRBJ1-4, with a tentative D call TRBD1 (6 bases). With 5 bases removed from V and 7 bases from J, the gap between germline ends came to 17 bases. This CDR3 is built from 15 residues. Germline V gene lookup returns CDR1 SGHTA and CDR2 FQGNSA. The CDR3 DNA follows: TGTGCCAGCAGCCAGGCGGGGGCTTGGGTTGAAAAACTGTTTTTT. Protein sequence: CASSQAGAWVEKLFF.

Concerning this clone itself: The same CDR3 also results from other DNA sequences found in this sample. The chain links TRBV5-1 to TRBJ2-7; 9 nucleotides match TRBD2. The CDR3 contains 16 residues. Germline loops: CDR1 SGHRS, CDR2 YFSETQ. The J segment lost 4 bases and the V segment lost 4 bases, leaving 12 bases of the junction unmatched. CDR3 residues: CASSVVGGGAYYEQYF. CDR3 coding DNA: TGCGCCAGCAGCGTGGTGGGCGGGGGGGCTTATTACGAGCAGTACTTC.

The chain couples TRBV9 to TRBJ2-1, with D perhaps matching TRBD2 (6 bases). Germline CDR1 is SGDLS and CDR2 is YYNGEE. Deletions cut 0 bases from V and 1 base from J, with 11 bases between. This CDR3 region has 16 residues. DNA for the CDR3: TGTGCCAGCAGCGTAGGCACTAGCCCTTCCTACAATGAGCAGTTCTTC. It is translated as CASSVGTSPSYNEQFF. The full variable domain, with the rest looked up from reference TRBV9 and TRBJ2-1, is DSGVTQTPKHLITATGQRVTLRCSPRSGDLSVYWYQQSLDQGLQFLIQYYNGEERAKGNILERFSAQQFPDLHSELNLSSLELGDSALYFCASSVGTSPSYNEQFFGPGTRLTVL.

The chain recombines TRBV5-4 with TRBJ2-7; 10 bases are a match to TRBD1. The J segment lost 1 base and the V segment lost 4 bases, leaving 5 bases of the junction unmatched. The CDR3 contains 15 residues. Germline CDR1 and CDR2: SGHNT and YYREEE (reference sequence). CDR3 in DNA: TGTGCCAGCAGCCAGGGACAGGGGACGTCCTACGAGCAGTACTTC. This translates into CASSQGQGTSYEQYF.